This TCR beta chain was captured in a study of shared T cell receptors in the human thymus. V was pared by 6 bases and J by 0 bases, with 18 bases between. This CDR3 has 17 residues. Germline values: CDR1 MDHEN, CDR2 SYDVKM. Repertoires were generated with immunoSEQ multiplex PCR, while TCRdb's copy carries only in-frame clones and drops some. The profile shows some 660,000 clones, about 89% of them singletons. This same sample was also part of a study on human thymus T cells. That study reports: Healthy Finnish infants undergoing corrective surgery for congenital heart defects were the donors. Thymic material originated from resections removed in the course of corrective heart surgery. Gene usage (both V and J) appeared biased in thymic and blood repertoires. Highly overlapping thymic repertoires in unrelated individuals were reported by related research.

This sequence joins TRBV28 and TRBJ1-5, with D perhaps matching TRBD1 (6 bases). This sequence was found in a boy under two years old with a congenital heart defect. The sequencing input was thymocytes. CDR3 sequence reads: CASRNLRDNYSNQPQHF. The CDR3 DNA sequence: TGTGCCAGCAGGAACCTCCGGGACAATTATAGCAATCAGCCCCAGCATTTT.